The clone carrying this T cell receptor beta chain was seen a few times. Construction of the TCRbeta library involved unique molecular identifiers. TCRdb analysed the PCR reads with MiXCR anew, one entry per CDR3 protein. Among approximately 520,000 distinct CDR3 sequences listed, approximately 32% were seen once. The CDR3 extends over 15 amino acids. Germline-derived CDR1 and CDR2 are LGHDT and YNNKEL (reference sequence). V shed 4 bases, J shed 3 bases, and the junction held 7 bases outside the gene matches. The sample originates from a study of T-cell reconstitution after alpha-beta-depleted transplantation in children.

The chain combines TRBV3-1 with TRBJ2-7, with 9 bases aligning to TRBD1. The source of this sequence is a human donor who donated a stem cell graft to a child with aplastic anemia. The specimen was PBMCs from the stem cell graft donor, collected from the stem cell graft. As DNA, the CDR3 is TGTGCCAGCAGCCCCGGACAGGGGTGGATCTACGAGCAGTACTTC. Translation gives CASSPGQGWIYEQYF.